This TCR beta chain was sequenced for a study of OX40 agonist ivuxolimab in advanced cancers. About the study: Prior anti-PD-1, anti-PD-L1 or anti-CTLA-4 therapy was allowed; around 40% had some.

Study-wide points: Relative to CD4+, CD8+ T cells held more expanded clones on average.

Points on this clone: Antigen specificity is unknown.

Profiled with immunoSEQ multiplex PCR; TCRdb holds only in-frame clones, not every one. The data contain around 50,000 clones, around nine tenths of them singletons. This TCR came from an adult with an advanced solid tumor such as melanoma, head and neck, liver or kidney cancer. The sequencing used CD4+ or CD8+ T cells sorted from blood, collected in a trial of the OX40 agonist ivuxolimab.

The CDR3 DNA reads TGTGCCAGCAGCCCGGGGATTCCGGCCTACAATGAGCAGTTCTTC. Its protein is CASSPGIPAYNEQFF. The chain combines TRBV7-3 with TRBJ2-1; D is possibly TRBD2 (5 bases). This CDR3 has 15 residues. Trimming stripped 5 bases from V and 2 bases from J, with 13 bases between. Per germline, CDR1 SGHTA and CDR2 FQGTGA.